These T cell receptor beta chains were read from a single sample in a study of control samples from healthy donors and cancer patients. Some clones are missing from TCRdb's copy, which holds only in-frame ones; the method was immunoSEQ multiplex PCR. The sample has some 150,000 clones; around 94% are singletons. The specimen was PBMCs. The receptor set was obtained from a man aged 55 to 70 with colorectal cancer. The conserved cysteine and the conserved F or W are not part of the CDR3 here.

V gene: TRBV4-3; J gene: TRBJ2-1; CDR3 protein: ASSQEWTGIGLISIEQF
V gene: TRBV5-1; J gene: TRBJ2-5; CDR3 protein: ASSPVGGPGETQY
V gene: TRBV18; J gene: TRBJ2-3; CDR3 protein: ASSPFPFLGTGDTDTQY
V gene: TRBV10-2; J gene: TRBJ2-3; CDR3 protein: ASSGTGGTDTQY
V gene: TRBV19; J gene: TRBJ1-2; CDR3 protein: ASSAVPGQGANT
V gene: TRBV7-9; J gene: TRBJ1-2; CDR3 protein: ASSLTGAADGYT
V gene: TRBV19; J gene: TRBJ1-2; CDR3 protein: ASRPSPANYGYT
V gene: TRBV4-3; J gene: TRBJ2-1; CDR3 protein: ASSQGMWDQQF
V gene: TRBV19; J gene: TRBJ1-5; CDR3 protein: ASSAPGAGQPQH
V gene: TRBV5-5; J gene: TRBJ2-5; CDR3 protein: ASSLLGQTRETQY
V gene: TRBV12-3/TRBV12-4; J gene: TRBJ2-7; CDR3 protein: ASSWEQGYEQY
V gene: TRBV7-2; J gene: TRBJ2-2; CDR3 protein: ASSEGWNTGELF
V gene: TRBV28; J gene: TRBJ1-5; CDR3 protein: ASSLNQPQH
V gene: TRBV5-6; J gene: TRBJ1-1; CDR3 protein: ASSLNWQGLNTEAF
V gene: TRBV3-1/TRBV3-2; J gene: TRBJ2-5; CDR3 protein: ASRAGYETQY
V gene: TRBV3-1/TRBV3-2; J gene: TRBJ1-4; CDR3 protein: ASSHSSGTPGEKLF
V gene: TRBV6-6; J gene: TRBJ1-5; CDR3 protein: ASSTYSNQPQH
V gene: TRBV6-5; J gene: TRBJ2-7; CDR3 protein: ASRGFGTTYEQY
V gene: TRBV4-1; J gene: TRBJ2-2; CDR3 protein: ASSLTNRGPGELF
V gene: TRBV6-5; J gene: TRBJ2-3; CDR3 protein: ASRDRDIGTDTQY
V gene: TRBV21-1; J gene: TRBJ2-5; CDR3 protein: ASSKGRASTTETQY
V gene: TRBV27; J gene: TRBJ2-1; CDR3 protein: ASRHTTGSDSYNEQF
V gene: TRBV3-1/TRBV3-2; J gene: TRBJ1-5; CDR3 protein: ASSRRNSNQPQH
V gene: TRBV9; J gene: TRBJ2-3; CDR3 protein: ASSVARLPSDTQY
V gene: TRBV7-9; J gene: TRBJ2-2; CDR3 protein: ASSRSVSATGELF
V gene: TRBV7-9; J gene: TRBJ2-7; CDR3 protein: ASSQTRQGPYEQY
V gene: TRBV18; J gene: TRBJ2-1; CDR3 protein: ASSPRQGQGNEQF
V gene: TRBV5-1; J gene: TRBJ1-1; CDR3 protein: ASSLDGTGVVNTEAF
V gene: TRBV6-5; J gene: TRBJ1-5; CDR3 protein: ASSSRDGAKPQH
V gene: TRBV11-2; J gene: TRBJ2-7; CDR3 protein: ASSHPSGGLYEQY
V gene: TRBV4-3; J gene: TRBJ2-3; CDR3 protein: ASSQDSTSGGGDTQY
V gene: TRBV6-6; J gene: TRBJ2-3; CDR3 protein: ASSYREGTDTQY
V gene: TRBV4-3; J gene: TRBJ2-3; CDR3 protein: ASQIMEWSTDTQY
V gene: TRBV7-2; J gene: TRBJ1-5; CDR3 protein: ASSLLQGPNQPQH
V gene: TRBV19; J gene: TRBJ2-7; CDR3 protein: ASSPGTGASYEQY
V gene: TRBV19; J gene: TRBJ2-4; CDR3 protein: ASSSGDRGNIQY
V gene: TRBV5-1; J gene: TRBJ1-1; CDR3 protein: ASSPGTGAGAF
V gene: TRBV24-1; J gene: TRBJ2-2; CDR3 protein: ATSDPASNTGELF
V gene: TRBV19; J gene: TRBJ1-1; CDR3 protein: ASSMVTGQRSEAF
V gene: TRBV18; J gene: TRBJ1-1; CDR3 protein: ASSPQGNTEAF
V gene: TRBV5-4; J gene: TRBJ1-2; CDR3 protein: ASSPSGGPMGYT
V gene: TRBV19; J gene: TRBJ2-7; CDR3 protein: ASPQITGIPYEQY
V gene: TRBV6-5; J gene: TRBJ2-7; CDR3 protein: ASSYGLGVTYEQY
V gene: TRBV5-4; J gene: TRBJ2-7; CDR3 protein: ASSNRDRGYEQY